Each of the 32 T cell receptor beta chains below was sequenced from the same sample in a study of blood T cell repertoires in COVID-19 (TCRdb year 2020). The method was the immunoSEQ multiplex PCR assay. Not all clones reach the TCRdb copy of this immuneACCESS table, which keeps in-frame sequences only. Checked studies attribute under half of the gap to unresolved V genes and leave the rest unexplained. The sample contains around 360,000 clones, about 87% of them found a single time. Of the sample, 1.5% to 2% falls within the top ten clones. Sample: PBMCs or T cells enriched from blood (not recorded which). These receptors all stem from a man aged 35 to 55 in a cohort exposed to, infected with or recovered from COVID-19 (not recorded which).

This clone is a singleton in its sample. The genes are TRBV7-3 and TRBJ2-7, with unresolved D. The CDR3 is made up of 13 amino acids. Trimming took 1 base from V and 1 from J, leaving 5 bases between them. CDR1 is SGHTA, CDR2 FQGTGA, per germline. The CDR3 spells CASSLSRSYEQYF. The CDR3 nucleotides read TGTGCCAGCAGCTTAAGTCGTTCCTACGAGCAGTACTTC. Based on the CDR3 plus reference TRBV7-3 and TRBJ2-7, the full variable domain is GAGVSQTPSNKVTEKGKYVELRCDPISGHTALYWYRQSLGQGPEFLIYFQGTGAADDSGLPNDRFFAVRPEGSVSTLKIQRTERGDSAVYLCASSLSRSYEQYFGPGTRLTVT.

The chain links TRBV3-1 (or the pseudogene TRBV3-2) to TRBJ2-2; TRBD2 aligns across 8 bases. CDR3 length: 17 residues. Trimming at V came to 1 base and at J to 7 bases, leaving 11 bases not matched to a gene. Germline V gene data show CDR1 as LGHDT and CDR2 as YNNKEL (reference sequence). For the CDR3, the DNA is TGTGCCAGCAGCCAAGTCGGCGGGAGGTCTGAGGGCGGGGAGCTGTTTTTT. Translating gives CASSQVGGRSEGGELFF.

This chain links TRBV5-4 with TRBJ2-3, with a weak D call TRBD1 (6 bases). V was shortened by 5 bases and J by 2 bases, with 18 bases between the two germline ends. This CDR3 has 16 amino acids. The germline V gene encodes CDR1 SGHNT and CDR2 YYREEE (reference sequence). CDR3 sequence: CASRATSGTHTDTQYF. CDR3 DNA sequence: TGTGCCAGCAGGGCTACCTCGGGGACACACACAGATACGCAGTATTTT.

This chain joins TRBV18 and TRBJ1-5; TRBD1 agrees at 7 bases. The trim removed 4 bases at V and 0 bases at J, leaving 9 bases unmatched. The CDR3 loop spans 17 amino acids. Per the germline V gene, CDR1 is KGHSH and CDR2 is LQKENI. CDR3 sequence (DNA): TGTGCCAGCTCACTTCGCCAGACAGGGAATAGCAATCAGCCCCAGCATTTT. This gives the protein CASSLRQTGNSNQPQHF.

The gene calls are TRBV19 and TRBJ1-1; perhaps TRBD1 as D (6 bases). Germline V gene sequence: CDR1 LNHDA, CDR2 SQIVND (reference sequence). The V end was cut by 10 bases, the J end by 1 base, with 13 bases between. The CDR3 has 13 amino acids. The CDR3 loop reads CATSGHQNTEAFF. The CDR3 coding sequence is TGTGCCACCTCGGGACACCAGAACACTGAAGCTTTCTTT.

CDR3 protein: CASSQSTGTSGRNEQFF. The CDR3 DNA reads as TGTGCCAGCAGCCAATCCACCGGGACTAGCGGGAGGAATGAGCAGTTCTTC. The chain carries TRBV3-1 (or the pseudogene TRBV3-2) and TRBJ2-1; TRBD2 agrees at 15 bases. Germline loops: CDR1 LGHDT, CDR2 YNNKEL (reference sequence). V lost 2 bases and J lost 7; bases outside the gene matches: 6. The CDR3 is 17 amino acids.

In its sample, this clone was seen a few times. The sample contains more than one DNA sequence encoding this CDR3. The chain recombines TRBV5-4 with TRBJ2-5, with D possibly TRBD2 on 7 matching bases. This CDR3 has 16 amino acids. Deletions cut 0 bases from V and 3 bases from J, with 15 bases between. Per germline, CDR1 SGHNT and CDR2 YYREEE (reference sequence). The CDR3, as DNA: TGTGCCAGCAGCTTGGGGGTTGGGGGGGCCGAAGAGACCCAGTACTTC. It encodes CASSLGVGGAEETQYF.

The gene calls are TRBV2 and TRBJ1-2; 7 bases fit TRBD1. The V and J ends lost 6 bases and 12 bases, in that order; junction bases with no gene match: 10. Germline lookup yields CDR1 SNHLY and CDR2 FYNNEI. This CDR3 is 12 amino acids long. The CDR3: CASSRGQAPNTF. CDR3 nucleotides: TGTGCCAGCAGCAGAGGACAGGCCCCTAACACCTTC.

In DNA, the CDR3 is TGTGCCAGCAGTGAAAGTTCCAGGGGTAATCAGCCCCAGCATTTT. This sequence encodes CASSESSRGNQPQHF. The chain combines TRBV6-1 with TRBJ1-5, with TRBD1 as a possible D gene (6 bases). The germline gives CDR1 MNHNS, CDR2 SASEGT. The CDR3 sequence is 15 residues long. With 2 bases removed from V and 4 bases from J, the gap between germline ends came to 12 bases.

The chain employs TRBV7-2 and TRBJ1-2; no definite D call. The CDR3 extends over 12 amino acids. Trimming removed 5 bases from V and 3 bases from J, with 7 bases in between. Per germline, CDR1 SGHTA and CDR2 FQGNSA. The CDR3 loop reads CASSPNYYGYTF. The CDR3 DNA reads as TGTGCCAGCAGCCCTAACTACTATGGCTACACCTTC.

This chain links TRBV25-1 with TRBJ2-1, with D maybe TRBD2 (5 bases). Trimming took off 7 bases at V and 5 bases at J, with 18 bases between the two ends. Germline CDR1 is MGHDK and CDR2 is SYGVNS. This CDR3 is 15 amino acids long. CDR3 coding DNA: TGTGCCAGCAATCGTTACGGGAAAGGGCACAATGAGCAGTTCTTC. Protein sequence: CASNRYGKGHNEQFF. The full variable domain, rest sourced from reference TRBV25-1 and TRBJ2-1, is EADIYQTPRYLVIGTGKKITLECSQTMGHDKMYWYQQDPGMELHLIHYSYGVNSTEKGDLSSESTVSRIRTEHFPLTLESARPSHTSQYLCASNRYGKGHNEQFFGPGTRLTVL.

J is TRBJ1-1 and V is TRBV14; D gene unclear. Trimming removed 1 base from V and 2 bases from J, with 5 bases in between. Germline V gene data show CDR1 as SGHDN and CDR2 as FVKESK. The CDR3 spans 13 residues. CDR3 bases: TGTGCCAGCAGCCAAGCGTCCAACACTGAAGCTTTCTTT. This codes for CASSQASNTEAFF.

V usage is TRBV7-6 and J usage is TRBJ2-7, with D possibly being TRBD1 (5 bases). Germline CDR1 reads SGHVS; CDR2 reads FNYEAQ. This CDR3 has 14 amino acids. Trimming pared 1 base from V and 2 bases from J, leaving 9 bases between. The CDR3 loop is CASSLEDRAYEQYF. Here the CDR3 DNA reads TGTGCCAGCAGCTTAGAAGACAGAGCCTACGAGCAGTACTTC.

The chain uses TRBV5-1 and TRBJ2-7; D might be TRBD2 (6 bases). This CDR3 region has 15 residues. The ends were cut back, 4 bases at V and 2 bases at J, with 16 bases in the middle. The germline V gene encodes CDR1 SGHRS and CDR2 YFSETQ. CDR3 amino acids: CASSDFGLATYEQYF. The CDR3 DNA reads as TGCGCCAGCAGCGACTTTGGCCTAGCGACCTACGAGCAGTACTTC.

The J gene is TRBJ2-7, the V gene TRBV5-1, with 9 bases lining up with TRBD2. Germline-derived CDR1 and CDR2 are SGHRS and YFSETQ. The CDR3 totals 15 residues. V was pared by 5 bases and J by 2 bases, with 8 bases of the junction left unmatched. CDR3 in amino acids: CASRLAGERTYEQYF. The CDR3, as DNA: TGCGCCAGCAGGTTAGCGGGAGAAAGGACCTACGAGCAGTACTTC.

This rearrangement joins TRBV3-1 (or the pseudogene TRBV3-2) to TRBJ1-2; no definite D call. CDR1 is LGHDT and CDR2 is YNNKEL in the germline V gene (reference sequence). CDR3 size: 12 residues. Trimming took off 4 bases at V and 6 bases at J, with 9 bases between the two ends. CDR3 protein: CASSLARHGYTF. The CDR3 DNA is TGTGCCAGCAGCCTGGCCAGGCATGGCTACACCTTC.

This rearrangement joins TRBV2 to TRBJ2-7, with 7 bases identical to TRBD1. Germline values: CDR1 SNHLY, CDR2 FYNNEI. The CDR3 is 15 amino acids. J lost 1 base, V lost 2 bases, and 5 bases had no gene match. The CDR3 DNA follows: TGTGCCAGCAGTGAATCTCTGGACAGGTCCTACGAGCAGTACTTC. This translates into CASSESLDRSYEQYF.

This clone was counted once. V gene TRBV5-6 combines with J gene TRBJ2-3; TRBD2 matches 8 bases. In germline, CDR1 is SGHDT, CDR2 YYEEEE. V shed 2 bases and J 1 base; nucleotides not matched to a gene: 3. The CDR3 is 15 amino acids. In nucleotides, the CDR3 is TGTGCCAGCAGCTTATCAGCGGGAGGCACAGATACGCAGTATTTT. Translation: CASSLSAGGTDTQYF.

Worth noting for this clone: One end of the junction varies from germline; a read error may be responsible. The chain couples TRBV2 to TRBJ1-4, with 8 bases that match TRBD1. CDR3 length: 11 residues. Germline loops: CDR1 SNHLY, CDR2 FYNNEI. Here the CDR3 DNA reads TGTGCCAGCAGTGTTCCAGGGGGCCCCTCCTTT. This gives the protein CASSVPGGPSF.

The rearrangement links TRBV28 to TRBJ1-1; TRBD1 aligns across 8 bases. CDR1 and CDR2 from the germline V gene are MDHEN and SYDVKM. The CDR3 has 14 residues. Trimming cost V 7 bases and J 0 bases; bases outside gene matches: 4. CDR3 DNA: TGTGCCAGCATATCAGGGGGCCTGAACACTGAAGCTTTCTTT. Its translation: CASISGGLNTEAFF.

The sample holds one count of this clone. The rearrangement joins TRBV27 to TRBJ1-2, with 9 positions matching TRBD1. The V and J ends lost 7 bases and 7 bases, in that order; junction bases with no gene match: 7. Germline CDR1 reads MNHEY; CDR2 reads SMNVEV (reference sequence). This CDR3 contains 13 residues. The CDR3, as DNA: TGTGCCAGCAAAGGACAGGGGATTGGTGGCTACACCTTC. The encoded protein is CASKGQGIGGYTF.

This clone has only a few counts. The chain uses TRBV25-1 and TRBJ1-2; D gene uncertain. Between the trimmed V and J ends, which lost 3 bases and 0 bases, there was a span of 11 bases. From germline, CDR1 is MGHDK and CDR2 SYGVNS. This CDR3 is 15 amino acids long. The CDR3 here is CASSDHNRANYGYTF. For the CDR3, the DNA is TGTGCCAGCAGTGATCATAACAGAGCTAACTATGGCTACACCTTC.

The chain is built from TRBV3-1 (or the pseudogene TRBV3-2) and TRBJ2-7, with TRBD2 matching 11 bases. This CDR3 has 17 amino acids. V trimming: 2 bases; J trimming: 4 bases; junction bases outside the gene matches: 10. Germline CDR1 LGHDT, CDR2 YNNKEL (reference sequence). The CDR3 DNA is TGTGCCAGCAGCCAATTCTCTTTAGCGGGAGGGACATACGAGCAGTACTTC. Residues: CASSQFSLAGGTYEQYF.

The chain employs TRBV7-2 and TRBJ2-7; 11 bases fit TRBD1. This CDR3 has 19 amino acids. The V gene end was trimmed by 3 bases and the J gene end by 0 bases; junction bases not matched to a gene: 13. Germline V gene sequence: CDR1 SGHTA, CDR2 FQGNSA. The CDR3 loop is CASSLNSGTGGRSSYEQYF. In DNA form, the CDR3 reads TGTGCCAGCAGCTTGAATTCCGGGACAGGGGGTAGAAGCTCCTACGAGCAGTACTTC.

The rearrangement joins TRBV4-1 to TRBJ2-1; perhaps TRBD2 as D (6 bases). Deletions cut 3 bases from V and 5 bases from J, with 17 bases between. CDR1 and CDR2 (germline): MGHRA, YSYEKL. The CDR3 is 16 amino acids. CDR3 bases: TGCGCCAGCAGCCAGGAGGGGACCGTGATGAACAATGAGCAGTTCTTC. Protein sequence: CASSQEGTVMNNEQFF.

This clone has more than one count but fewer than ten. The rearrangement links TRBV6-5 to TRBJ1-5; the match to TRBD1 covers 9 bases. The CDR3 is 15 residues long. The germline CDR1 and CDR2 sequences are MNHEY and SVGAGI. V trimming: 6 bases; J trimming: 1 base; junction bases outside the gene matches: 4. This CDR3 is CASRADRGSNQPQHF. The CDR3 DNA sequence: TGTGCCAGCAGAGCCGACAGGGGGAGCAATCAGCCCCAGCATTTT.

The rearrangement uses TRBV30 and TRBJ2-1, with 11 bases that match TRBD2. The CDR3 contains 17 residues. The V gene end was trimmed by 0 bases and the J gene end by 4 bases; junction bases not matched to a gene: 8. Germline V gene data show CDR1 as GTSNPN and CDR2 as SVGIG (reference sequence). CDR3 DNA sequence: TGTGCCTGGAGTGTAGGTATCGGGACTAGCGGTTACAATGAGCAGTTCTTC. Translating gives CAWSVGIGTSGYNEQFF.

This sequence joins TRBV19 and TRBJ1-1, with 7 bases that match TRBD1. With V trimmed by 8 bases and J by 2 bases, 5 bases remained unmatched. The CDR3 covers 13 residues. Per the germline V gene, CDR1 is LNHDA and CDR2 is SQIVND (reference sequence). CDR3 loop: CASSDRPNTEAFF. Written as DNA, the CDR3 is TGTGCCAGTTCGGACAGGCCAAACACTGAAGCTTTCTTT.

The chain employs TRBV5-1 and TRBJ2-7; the match to TRBD2 covers 13 bases. Germline V gives CDR1 SGHRS, CDR2 YFSETQ. The CDR3 consists of 14 residues. V shed 2 bases, J shed 5 bases, and the junction held 1 base outside the gene matches. The chain's CDR3 is CASSFGLAGDEQYF. The DNA of the CDR3 is TGCGCCAGCAGCTTCGGACTAGCGGGGGACGAGCAGTACTTC.

The V call is TRBV30, the J call TRBJ1-3; D unclear. Trimming took 3 bases from V and 4 from J, leaving 7 bases between them. Germline V gene data show CDR1 as GTSNPN and CDR2 as SVGIG (reference sequence). This CDR3 comprises 12 residues. CDR3 loop: CAWRREGNTIYF. CDR3 bases: TGTGCCTGGAGAAGAGAGGGAAACACCATATATTTT.

The rearrangement uses TRBV28 and TRBJ1-1, with a tentative D call TRBD1 (5 bases). With 4 bases removed from V and 3 bases from J, the gap between germline ends came to 21 bases. Germline values: CDR1 MDHEN, CDR2 SYDVKM. The CDR3 runs to 17 residues. The CDR3 DNA reads TGTGCCAGCAGTTCGGCGGGGCGCGTCCCCCGGGACACTGAAGCTTTCTTT. Protein product: CASSSAGRVPRDTEAFF.

V gene TRBV9 combines with J gene TRBJ2-1; tentatively, D is TRBD2 (6 bases). Germline loops: CDR1 SGDLS, CDR2 YYNGEE. The CDR3 contains 14 residues. The CDR3 reads CVKPGDPSYNEQFF. The CDR3 bases are TGTGTCAAGCCGGGGGACCCCTCCTACAATGAGCAGTTCTTC.